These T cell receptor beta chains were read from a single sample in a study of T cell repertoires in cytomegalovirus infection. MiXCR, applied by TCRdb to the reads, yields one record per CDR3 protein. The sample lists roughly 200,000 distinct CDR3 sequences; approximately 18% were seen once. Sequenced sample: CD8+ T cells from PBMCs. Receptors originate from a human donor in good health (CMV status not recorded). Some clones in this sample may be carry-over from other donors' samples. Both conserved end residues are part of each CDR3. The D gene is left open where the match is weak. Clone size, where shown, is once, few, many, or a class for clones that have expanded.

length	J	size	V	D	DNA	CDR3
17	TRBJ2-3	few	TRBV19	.	TGTGCCAGTAGTATAGAGGGCACGCCAAGATGGACAGATACGCAGTATTTT	CASSIEGTPRWTDTQYF
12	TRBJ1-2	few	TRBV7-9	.	TGTGCCAGCAGCCACCTAATGGATGGCTACACCTTC	CASSHLMDGYTF
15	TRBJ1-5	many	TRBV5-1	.	TGCGCCAGCAGTAAAGACGGGAATAGCAATCAGCCCCAGCATTTT	CASSKDGNSNQPQHF
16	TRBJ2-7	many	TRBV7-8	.	TGTGCCAGCAGCTTAGCGAGTGCAGGGAGCTCCTACGAGCAGTACTTC	CASSLASAGSSYEQYF
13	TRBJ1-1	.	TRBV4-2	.	TGTGCCAGCAGCCCGGGACTTATCACTGAAGCTTTCTTT	CASSPGLITEAFF
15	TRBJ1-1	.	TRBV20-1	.	TGCAGTGCGTGGTCACGTGAGTTCATGAACACTGAAGCTTTCTTT	CSAWSREFMNTEAFF
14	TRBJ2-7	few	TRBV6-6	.	TGTGCCAGCAGTCCTGACAGGAGCTCCTACGAGCAGTACTTC	CASSPDRSSYEQYF
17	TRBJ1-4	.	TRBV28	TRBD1	TGTGCCAGCAGTTTCCCCGGCAGGGGGCAATCTAATGAAAAACTGTTTTTT	CASSFPGRGQSNEKLFF
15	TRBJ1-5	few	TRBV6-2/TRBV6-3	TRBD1	TGTGCCAGCAGCCGAGGGACAGGGAGGCGTCAGCCCCAGCATTTT	CASSRGTGRRQPQHF
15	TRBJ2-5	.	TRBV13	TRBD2	TGTGCCAGCAGCTTCCGGGGGGAGATCCAAGAGACCCAGTACTTC	CASSFRGEIQETQYF
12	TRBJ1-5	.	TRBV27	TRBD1	TGTGCCATCGGACAGGGCAATCAGCCCCAGCATTTT	CAIGQGNQPQHF
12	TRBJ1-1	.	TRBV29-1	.	TGCAGCGTTGAACTGCGCGGACTCAAAGCTTTCTTT	CSVELRGLKAFF
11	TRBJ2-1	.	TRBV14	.	TGTGCCAGCAGCCAAGGGACAGAGCAGTTCTTC	CASSQGTEQFF
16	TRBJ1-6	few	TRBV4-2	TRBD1	TGTGCCAGCAGGGAACCCGGGACAGGGGGAAATTCACCCCTCCACTTT	CASREPGTGGNSPLHF
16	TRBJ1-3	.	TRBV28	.	TGTGCCAGCAGTTTGTTTATAGGCACAACTGGAAACACCATATATTTT	CASSLFIGTTGNTIYF
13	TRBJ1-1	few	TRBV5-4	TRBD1	TGTGCCAGCAGCTTGGAACAGGGGGCTGAAGCTTTCTTT	CASSLEQGAEAFF
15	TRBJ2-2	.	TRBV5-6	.	TGTGCCAGCGTCCGGGGGACCGCGGTCACCGGGGAGCTGTTTTTT	CASVRGTAVTGELFF
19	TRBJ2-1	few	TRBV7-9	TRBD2	TGTGCCAGCAGCGCAAGGGGACTAGCGGGGGCTAGCTCCTACAATGAGCAGTTCTTC	CASSARGLAGASSYNEQFF